The rows below give T cell receptor beta chains drawn from one sample of a study of T cell responses to AZD1222 COVID-19 vaccine. Assay: immunoSEQ multiplex PCR; the TCRdb copy retains only in-frame clones and omits some. Among approximately 80,000 clones, approximately 90% were seen once, and the ten largest hold 5.7%. The sequencing used peripheral blood, collected on day 0 of AZD1222 vaccination. The receptors shown here come from an adult in good health. CDR3s include the opening cysteine and the closing phenylalanine or tryptophan. A D gene is named only where the DNA matches it firmly. The size field is filled for only some rows; it gives once, few, many or a size class.

clone_size d_call j_call v_call cdr3_aa cdr3_nt
- - TRBJ2-2 TRBV19 CASSIRAGLPTGELFF TGTGCCAGTAGTATTAGGGCAGGACTACCCACCGGGGAGCTGTTTTTT
- - TRBJ2-1 TRBV28 CASSFTTTYNEQFF TGTGCCAGCAGTTTCACGACTACCTACAATGAGCAGTTCTTC
- TRBD1 TRBJ1-4 TRBV7-6 CASSFGTGGNEKLFF TGTGCCAGCAGCTTCGGGACAGGGGGTAATGAAAAACTGTTTTTT
- - TRBJ2-1 TRBV19 CASRLATGRNSYNEQFF TGTGCCAGTAGACTGGCTACAGGGCGTAACTCCTACAATGAGCAGTTCTTC
- TRBD1 TRBJ1-2 TRBV9 CASSVGSRKGASGYGYTF TGTGCCAGCAGCGTAGGTTCACGGAAGGGGGCGTCAGGCTATGGCTACACCTTC
- - TRBJ1-5 TRBV28 CASSPGPLTNQPQHF TGTGCCAGCAGTCCCGGGCCCTTAACCAATCAGCCCCAGCATTTT
- - TRBJ1-2 TRBV9 CASSVAEEGDYGYTF TGTGCCAGCAGCGTAGCCGAGGAGGGGGACTATGGCTACACCTTC
- TRBD1 TRBJ1-5 TRBV19 CASSIGRTGGPQPQHF TGTGCCAGTAGTATAGGGAGGACAGGGGGCCCTCAGCCCCAGCATTTT
once - TRBJ1-4 TRBV28 CASSRRQSTNEKLFF TGTGCCAGCAGTAGAAGACAGTCAACTAATGAAAAACTGTTTTTT
once - TRBJ2-3 TRBV6-4 CASSPSGQEISTDTQYF TGTGCCAGCAGTCCATCGGGTCAAGAAATATCCACAGATACGCAGTATTTT
- - TRBJ1-2 TRBV5-1 CASSFSRYGYTF TGCGCCAGCAGCTTCTCAAGATATGGCTACACCTTC
- TRBD2 TRBJ2-1 TRBV4-1 CASSQGLAALNEQFF TGCGCCAGCAGCCAAGGCCTAGCGGCCCTCAATGAGCAGTTCTTC
- - TRBJ1-3 TRBV11-3 CASSFRQAGNTIYF TGTGCCAGCAGCTTCCGACAGGCTGGAAACACCATATATTTT
- - TRBJ1-2 TRBV7-6 CASSLGDGYTF TGTGCCAGCAGCCTGGGGGATGGCTACACCTTC
- - TRBJ1-2 TRBV28 CASSLDRANYGYTF TGTGCCAGCAGTTTGGACAGAGCTAACTATGGCTACACCTTC
- TRBD2 TRBJ2-7 TRBV15 CATSRGMGGGTYEQYF TGTGCCACCAGCAGAGGGATGGGCGGGGGGACCTACGAGCAGTACTTC
few - TRBJ1-3 TRBV6-5 CASRPRQSSGNTIYF TGTGCCAGCAGGCCCAGACAATCCTCTGGAAACACCATATATTTT
- - TRBJ1-5 TRBV2 CASSELLFNQPQHF TGTGCCAGCAGTGAATTACTTTTCAATCAGCCCCAGCATTTT
once - TRBJ1-5 TRBV5-8 CASSARDGLTPFNQPQHF TGTGCCAGCAGCGCCCGGGACGGACTTACTCCTTTCAATCAGCCCCAGCATTTT
- - TRBJ2-5 TRBV12-3/TRBV12-4 CASSVGQEETQYF TGTGCCAGCAGTGTCGGGCAGGAAGAGACCCAGTACTTC
- TRBD1 TRBJ1-5 TRBV19 CASMGQGAGQPQHF TGTGCCAGTATGGGACAGGGGGCCGGTCAGCCCCAGCATTTT
- TRBD1 TRBJ1-2 TRBV11-2 CASSTTATGARVGNYGYTF TGTGCCAGCAGCACCACCGCGACAGGGGCCCGTGTGGGTAACTATGGCTACACCTTC
- - TRBJ1-2 TRBV6-5 CASSLTWNYGYTF TGTGCCAGCAGTTTAACATGGAACTATGGCTACACCTTC
- - TRBJ1-1 TRBV7-9 CASSLEGNTEAFF TGTGCCAGCAGCTTGGAGGGGAACACTGAAGCTTTCTTT
once - TRBJ2-1 TRBV24-1 CATSDAAGQTYNEQFF TGTGCCACCAGTGATGCCGCCGGACAGACCTACAATGAGCAGTTCTTC
- - TRBJ1-6 TRBV7-6 CASTLKDDSPLHF TGTGCCAGCACGCTGAAGGATGATTCACCCCTCCACTTT
- - TRBJ1-5 TRBV9 CASSPQGNSNQPQHF TGTGCCAGCAGCCCCCAGGGGAATAGCAATCAGCCCCAGCATTTT
- - TRBJ1-2 TRBV24-1 CATSASRGRAYGYTF TGTGCCACCAGCGCTTCCCGGGGGCGGGCCTATGGCTACACCTTC
- - TRBJ1-5 TRBV6-5 CASSPSGIQPQHF TGTGCCAGCAGTCCTTCTGGGATTCAGCCCCAGCATTTT
few TRBD2 TRBJ2-2 TRBV6-6 CASSPLGLAGDTGELFF TGTGCCAGCAGTCCCCTCGGACTAGCGGGGGACACCGGGGAGCTGTTTTTT
- - TRBJ1-1 TRBV5-1 CASSRGQLTEAFF TGCGCCAGCAGCCGTGGACAGCTCACTGAAGCTTTCTTT
- TRBD1 TRBJ1-6 TRBV7-9 CASSSLDRVDSPLHF TGTGCCAGCAGCTCCCTGGACAGGGTGGATTCACCCCTCCACTTT
- - TRBJ2-7 TRBV2 CASSEIPQGEGEQYF TGTGCCAGCAGTGAAATCCCCCAGGGTGAGGGCGAGCAGTACTTC
- - TRBJ1-1 TRBV5-1 CASSYDSWTLEAFF TGCGCCAGCAGCTACGATTCGTGGACCCTTGAAGCTTTCTTT
- - TRBJ2-5 TRBV27 CASSPTMGSIETQYF TGTGCCAGCAGCCCCACTATGGGATCTATCGAGACCCAGTACTTC
- TRBD1 TRBJ1-1 TRBV2 CASRRDSQNTEAFF TGTGCCAGCAGAAGGGACAGCCAGAACACTGAAGCTTTCTTT
few TRBD2 TRBJ2-3 TRBV6-4 CASSGGPGTDTQYF TGTGCCAGCTCGGGGGGGCCTGGCACAGATACGCAGTATTTT
- TRBD2 TRBJ2-5 TRBV4-2 CASSLRLALETQYF TGTGCCAGCAGCCTGAGACTAGCGTTGGAGACCCAGTACTTC
once TRBD1 TRBJ2-7 TRBV2 CASRDRGYGSYEQYF TGTGCCAGCAGGGACAGGGGATATGGATCTTACGAGCAGTACTTC
- - TRBJ1-5 TRBV7-2 CASSGTSNQPQHF TGTGCCAGCAGCGGGACGAGCAATCAGCCCCAGCATTTT
- - TRBJ1-1 TRBV27 CASSSLGNTEAFF TGTGCCAGCAGTTCCCTTGGGAACACTGAAGCTTTCTTT
- TRBD1 TRBJ2-5 TRBV3-1/TRBV3-2 CASSPPGQGWKTQYF TGTGCCAGCAGCCCTCCAGGACAGGGATGGAAGACCCAGTACTTC
- TRBD1 TRBJ2-1 TRBV10-3 CAIRGGTGSSNEQFF TGTGCCATCAGGGGCGGGACAGGCAGTAGCAATGAGCAGTTCTTC
- TRBD1 TRBJ1-2 TRBV7-2 CASSTRTGESGYTF TGTGCCAGCAGCACAAGGACAGGGGAGTCTGGCTACACCTTC
- - TRBJ2-2 TRBV7-2 CASKRSDRGYFGELFF TGTGCCAGCAAGAGGTCGGACAGAGGTTATTTCGGGGAGCTGTTTTTT
- TRBD1 TRBJ1-2 TRBV15 CATSRGGGQGSYGYTF TGTGCCACCAGCAGAGGAGGGGGACAGGGAAGCTATGGCTACACCTTC
- - TRBJ1-2 TRBV7-2 CAEAENYGYTF TGTGCCGAAGCGGAGAACTATGGCTACACCTTC